What follows describes a single T cell receptor beta chain. Antigen: not known. This CDR3 spans 15 amino acids. V was pared by 4 bases and J by 4 bases, with 4 bases of the junction left unmatched. CDR1 SGHTA and CDR2 FQGTGA come from the germline V gene. This sample is part of a study of shared clonotypes between healthy human individuals. Study-wide results and caveats: Rarefaction showed sorted-subset sequencing was incomplete despite large depth.

Produced via immunoSEQ multiplex PCR; TCRdb's table is partial and in-frame only. The sample consists of around 2.5 million clones, approximately 94% of them appearing once. Naive CD45RA+ and memory CD45RA-negative subsets were split from CD4+ cells. Input material: naive CD4+ T cells from PBMCs. Noted subset: CD45RA+ positively selected. The rearrangement uses TRBV7-3 and TRBJ2-3; 11 bases align to TRBD1. This clonotype was sampled from a man aged 18 to 30 in good health. Some clones in this sample may be carry-over from other donors' samples. The CDR3 DNA reads as TGTGCCAGCAGCTACCGGGGACAGGGGGCAGATACGCAGTATTTT. Amino acids: CASSYRGQGADTQYF.